This entry describes one T cell receptor beta chain. The V and J ends lost 2 bases and 4 bases respectively, with 11 bases between them. Looked up from germline, CDR1 is SGHVS and CDR2 is FNYEAQ. The CDR3 runs 14 residues. These data come from a study of OX40 agonist ivuxolimab in advanced cancers. Study summary: There were three patients with partial responses, one having hepatocellular carcinoma and two cutaneous melanoma.

The repertoire was sequenced with immunoSEQ multiplex PCR; TCRdb's copy has only in-frame clones and lacks some. The sample includes around 17,000 clones, 75% to 90% of them seen just once. This specimen was CD4+ or CD8+ T cells sorted from blood, taken in a trial of the OX40 agonist ivuxolimab. The origin of this receptor is an adult with an advanced solid tumor such as melanoma, head and neck, liver or kidney cancer. This chain joins TRBV7-6 and TRBJ1-1; D ambiguous. The CDR3: CASSLQPRVTEAFF. For the CDR3, the DNA is TGTGCCAGCAGCTTACAGCCTAGGGTCACTGAAGCTTTCTTT.